These T cell receptor beta chains were read from a single sample in a study of T cells in Graves' hyperthyroidism and ophthalmopathy. TCRdb independently ran MiXCR on the multiplex PCR reads; one entry per CDR3 protein. The sample lists around 570,000 distinct CDR3 sequences, 20% occurring once. The specimen sequenced was blood. These receptors all stem from a man aged 40-55 years with Graves' ophthalmopathy. CDR3s include the opening cysteine and the closing phenylalanine or tryptophan. The order of the fields is J gene, clone size, V gene, D gene, CDR3 protein, CDR3 DNA. A D gene is named only where the DNA matches it firmly. Clone size, where shown, is once, few, many, or a class for clones that have expanded.

J: TRBJ2-7; size: .; V: TRBV6-2/TRBV6-3; D: TRBD1; CDR3: CATNDRGPYEQYF; DNA: TGTGCCACCAACGACAGGGGGCCCTACGAGCAGTACTTC
J: TRBJ2-2; size: .; V: TRBV7-9; D: .; CDR3: CASNLRDSITGELFF; DNA: TGTGCCAGCAACCTCCGGGATTCAATCACCGGGGAGCTGTTTTTT
J: TRBJ2-5; size: few; V: TRBV5-1; D: TRBD1; CDR3: CASSPGTGVAETQYF; DNA: TGCGCCAGCAGCCCCGGGACAGGGGTGGCGGAGACCCAGTACTTC
J: TRBJ1-5; size: few; V: TRBV19; D: .; CDR3: CASSPRDRGYSNQPQHF; DNA: TGTGCCAGTAGTCCGAGGGACCGTGGGTATAGCAATCAGCCCCAGCATTTT
J: TRBJ2-3; size: .; V: TRBV7-2; D: TRBD2; CDR3: CASSGGVRTDTQYF; DNA: TGTGCCAGCTCCGGGGGGGTCCGCACAGATACGCAGTATTTT
J: TRBJ2-1; size: few; V: TRBV20-1; D: .; CDR3: CSAMDPEGINEQFF; DNA: TGCAGTGCTATGGACCCTGAAGGAATTAATGAGCAGTTCTTC
J: TRBJ1-2; size: .; V: TRBV18; D: .; CDR3: CASSREEGGSYGYTF; DNA: TGTGCCAGCTCACGCGAGGAAGGAGGGAGCTATGGCTACACCTTC
J: TRBJ2-3; size: many; V: TRBV18; D: .; CDR3: CASSPNADTQYF; DNA: TGTGCCAGCTCGCCAAACGCAGATACGCAGTATTTT
J: TRBJ2-7; size: .; V: TRBV7-9; D: .; CDR3: CASTLSARSSYEQYF; DNA: TGTGCCAGCACCCTTAGCGCCAGGTCCTCCTACGAGCAGTACTTC
J: TRBJ1-5; size: few; V: TRBV12-3/TRBV12-4; D: TRBD1; CDR3: CASSLQGVGGQPQHF; DNA: TGTGCCAGCAGTCTACAGGGGGTTGGAGGACAGCCCCAGCATTTT
J: TRBJ1-4; size: .; V: TRBV25-1; D: .; CDR3: CASSPGVPTNEKLFF; DNA: TGTGCCAGCAGTCCAGGGGTCCCAACTAATGAAAAACTGTTTTTT
J: TRBJ2-7; size: many; V: TRBV27; D: TRBD1; CDR3: CASSDAGTGDYEQYF; DNA: TGTGCCAGCAGCGATGCCGGGACAGGGGACTACGAGCAGTACTTC
J: TRBJ1-6; size: .; V: TRBV7-3; D: TRBD1; CDR3: CASSKDRGGSPLHF; DNA: TGTGCCAGCAGCAAGGACAGGGGAGGGTCACCCCTCCACTTT
J: TRBJ1-1; size: .; V: TRBV6-4; D: TRBD1; CDR3: CASSVTDRAIEAFF; DNA: TGTGCCAGCAGTGTCACCGACAGGGCCATTGAAGCTTTCTTT